Listed below are T cell receptor beta chains from one sample, sequenced in a study of blood T cell repertoires in COVID-19. Assay: immunoSEQ multiplex PCR; the TCRdb copy retains only in-frame clones and omits some. The profile shows roughly 130,000 clones, 75% to 90% of them singletons. The sequenced sample was PBMCs or T cells enriched from blood (not recorded which). The receptors originated from a woman between 45 and 65 years old who had recovered from COVID-19. Both conserved end residues are part of each CDR3. The D gene is left open where the match is weak. Rows may omit the clone size; those that give it use once, few, many or a size class.

j_call,clone_size,v_call,d_call,cdr3_aa,cdr3_nt
TRBJ2-3,NA,TRBV7-3,TRBD1,CASSQQGASDTQYF,TGTGCCAGCAGCCAACAGGGGGCGTCGGATACGCAGTATTTT
TRBJ1-2,NA,TRBV7-9,TRBD1,CASSSLGTEYYYGYTF,TGTGCCAGCAGCTCTCTCGGGACAGAATACTACTATGGCTACACCTTC
TRBJ2-3,few,TRBV6-4,TRBD2,CASSLAGEGTDTQYF,TGTGCCAGCAGTCTAGCGGGGGAGGGCACAGATACGCAGTATTTT
TRBJ1-4,NA,TRBV3-1/TRBV3-2,TRBD1,CASSDPTGGNEKLFF,TGTGCCAGCAGCGACCCTACAGGGGGAAATGAAAAACTGTTTTTT
TRBJ1-1,NA,TRBV6-4,NA,CASSREEATEAFF,TGTGCCAGCAGTCGCGAGGAGGCCACTGAAGCTTTCTTT
TRBJ1-5,NA,TRBV7-2,NA,CASSLGVGGNQPQHF,TGTGCCAGCAGCTTAGGTGTGGGCGGCAATCAGCCCCAGCATTTT
TRBJ2-4,NA,TRBV3-1/TRBV3-2,TRBD1,CASRPKPGQGLAKNIQYF,TGTGCCAGCAGACCCAAACCGGGACAGGGATTAGCCAAAAACATTCAGTACTTC
TRBJ1-2,once,TRBV18,NA,CASSPGGLLGGYTF,TGTGCCAGCTCACCAGGAGGCCTATTGGGTGGCTACACCTTC
TRBJ2-3,NA,TRBV6-5,TRBD1,CASGQGLGDTQYF,TGTGCCAGCGGACAGGGGCTTGGGGATACGCAGTATTTT
TRBJ1-5,NA,TRBV6-5,NA,CASKDTVSNQPQHF,TGTGCCAGCAAAGACACAGTTAGCAATCAGCCCCAGCATTTT
TRBJ2-3,NA,TRBV19,TRBD2,CASSIAAGVSTDTQYF,TGTGCCAGTAGTATAGCTGCGGGAGTCAGCACAGATACGCAGTATTTT
TRBJ1-4,NA,TRBV5-6,NA,CASSLSAGTIREKLFF,TGTGCCAGCAGCTTGTCCGCCGGGACAATAAGGGAAAAACTGTTTTTT
TRBJ2-1,NA,TRBV7-2,NA,CASSLGGRARDEQFF,TGTGCCAGCAGCCTAGGGGGGAGGGCTCGGGATGAGCAGTTCTTC
TRBJ2-5,NA,TRBV7-9,TRBD2,CASSLVASGGFETQYF,TGTGCCAGCAGCTTAGTTGCTAGCGGGGGGTTTGAGACCCAGTACTTC
TRBJ1-2,NA,TRBV5-1,NA,CASSTNPGLGGYTF,TGCGCCAGCAGCACCAACCCAGGGCTCGGCGGCTACACCTTC
TRBJ2-7,NA,TRBV7-8,NA,CASSFSDGGFRSYEQYF,TGTGCCAGCAGCTTTTCTGATGGGGGGTTTAGGAGCTACGAGCAGTACTTC
TRBJ2-7,NA,TRBV7-8,TRBD1,CASSPRRDRAYEQYF,TGTGCCAGCAGCCCCCGGAGGGACAGGGCCTACGAGCAGTACTTC
TRBJ1-6,once,TRBV7-9,NA,CASSGGDRLSPLHF,TGTGCCAGCAGCGGGGGGGACCGATTATCCCCCCTCCACTTT
TRBJ2-6,NA,TRBV6-5,TRBD1,CATGQVVTGANVLTF,TGTGCCACAGGACAGGTCGTCACCGGGGCCAACGTCCTGACTTTC
TRBJ1-4,NA,TRBV11-3,NA,CASSLRRFGPNLELFF,TGTGCCAGCAGCTTAAGGAGGTTTGGCCCCAATTTGGAACTGTTTTTT
TRBJ2-3,NA,TRBV9,NA,CASSVGLLSTDTQYF,TGTGCCAGCAGCGTGGGACTGCTCAGCACAGATACGCAGTATTTT
TRBJ2-3,NA,TRBV28,NA,CASSLQGLNTDTQYF,TGTGCCAGCAGTTTACAGGGGTTGAACACAGATACGCAGTATTTT
TRBJ1-2,NA,TRBV5-1,TRBD1,CASSPRTGDYGYTF,TGCGCCAGCAGCCCGCGGACAGGGGACTATGGCTACACCTTC
TRBJ1-2,NA,TRBV7-9,TRBD1,CASRPQGVNYGYTF,TGTGCCAGCAGGCCACAGGGGGTTAACTATGGCTACACCTTC
TRBJ2-2,NA,TRBV24-1,NA,CATSDSSGVPGELFF,TGTGCCACCAGTGATTCCTCAGGGGTTCCCGGGGAGCTGTTTTTT
TRBJ2-7,NA,TRBV5-1,TRBD1,CASSGRGQAYEQYF,TGCGCCAGCAGCGGCAGGGGACAGGCCTACGAGCAGTACTTC
TRBJ2-1,NA,TRBV5-1,NA,CASSLDPRSYNEQFF,TGCGCCAGCAGCTTGGACCCGCGCTCCTACAATGAGCAGTTCTTC
TRBJ1-1,NA,TRBV7-9,TRBD1,CASSRTGLVAEAFF,TGTGCCAGCAGCCGGACAGGTTTGGTCGCTGAAGCTTTCTTT
TRBJ1-4,NA,TRBV6-6,NA,CASRTSGLNEKLFF,TGTGCCAGCAGAACCTCGGGACTCAATGAAAAACTGTTTTTT
TRBJ2-3,NA,TRBV2,NA,CASSEATGEDTQYF,TGTGCCAGCAGTGAAGCCACAGGAGAGGATACGCAGTATTTT
TRBJ2-7,NA,TRBV19,TRBD1,CASSIGQGGIHEQYF,TGTGCCAGTAGTATTGGACAGGGAGGTATTCACGAGCAGTACTTC
TRBJ2-7,NA,TRBV27,NA,CASSLSSGDVYEQYF,TGTGCCAGCAGTTTATCGTCGGGGGACGTTTACGAGCAGTACTTC
TRBJ1-4,NA,TRBV18,NA,CASSPYGQGPSTNEKLFF,TGTGCCAGCTCACCATATGGTCAGGGGCCCTCAACTAATGAAAAACTGTTTTTT
TRBJ1-2,NA,TRBV5-6,TRBD1,CASSFQSGQRYGYTF,TGTGCCAGCAGCTTCCAGTCGGGACAGAGATATGGCTACACCTTC
TRBJ2-2,NA,TRBV2,NA,CASRGAGMNTGELFF,TGTGCCAGCAGAGGGGCGGGGATGAACACCGGGGAGCTGTTTTTT
TRBJ1-2,NA,TRBV27,TRBD1,CASRATGGTNYGYTF,TGTGCCAGCAGAGCCACAGGGGGCACTAACTATGGCTACACCTTC
TRBJ2-7,few,TRBV19,TRBD2,CASSITSGYGNEQYF,TGTGCCAGTAGTATAACTAGCGGGTACGGAAACGAGCAGTACTTC
TRBJ2-4,NA,TRBV12-3/TRBV12-4,NA,CASGIAGFNIQYF,TGTGCCAGCGGAATAGCAGGGTTTAACATTCAGTACTTC
TRBJ1-5,NA,TRBV6-6,TRBD1,CASGSGTGGQPQHF,TGTGCCAGCGGGTCAGGGACAGGGGGGCAGCCCCAGCATTTT
TRBJ2-2,NA,TRBV7-2,TRBD1,CASSKQGTGELFF,TGTGCCAGCAGCAAACAGGGGACCGGGGAGCTGTTTTTT
TRBJ1-3,NA,TRBV6-5,TRBD1,CASSYTGAPGNTIYF,TGTGCCAGCAGTTACACAGGGGCCCCTGGAAACACCATATATTTT
TRBJ1-5,NA,TRBV10-3,NA,CASWEGLGNQPQHF,TGTGCCAGCTGGGAGGGCTTGGGTAATCAGCCCCAGCATTTT
TRBJ1-5,NA,TRBV19,TRBD1,CASSTQGSNQPQHF,TGTGCCAGTAGTACACAGGGGAGCAATCAGCCCCAGCATTTT
TRBJ1-2,NA,TRBV3-1/TRBV3-2,NA,CASSQDGGTFYGYTF,TGTGCCAGCAGCCAAGACGGCGGCACCTTCTATGGCTACACCTTC
TRBJ2-7,NA,TRBV7-7,NA,CASSPYGTPYEQYF,TGTGCTAGCAGCCCCTACGGGACACCTTACGAGCAGTACTTC
TRBJ2-7,NA,TRBV10-2,NA,CASSESTDPPYEQYF,TGCGCCAGCAGTGAGTCGACAGATCCCCCCTACGAGCAGTACTTC
TRBJ1-1,once,TRBV15,TRBD1,CATSRDIVGTDEAFF,TGTGCCACCAGCAGAGATATAGTAGGGACAGATGAAGCTTTCTTT